One sample yielded the 15 T cell receptor beta chains listed below, sequenced in a study of cytomegalovirus exposure and HLA in healthy donors (dated by TCRdb to about 2017). The method was the immunoSEQ multiplex PCR assay. A mixture of 60 forward primers for TCR Vbeta segments and 13 reverse primers for TCR Jbeta segments was used in the multiplex PCR. As stored in TCRdb, this immuneACCESS dataset retains in-frame rearrangements with V and J assigned. A fraction of the clones does not appear; measured against another copy, unresolved V genes explain less than half of the discrepancy, and the remainder lacks a known reason. The table for this sample lists around 110,000 clones; roughly four fifths of them were counted only once. The ten largest clones capture 1.6% of the sample. Sequencing was done on a sample of PBMCs. These TCRs come from a woman younger than 35 in good health and CMV-seronegative.

The chain couples TRBV6-1 to TRBJ2-5; TRBD1 matches at 9 bases. V lost 1 base, J lost 3 bases, and 3 bases stayed unmatched. The germline CDR1 and CDR2 sequences are MNHNS and SASEGT. The CDR3 consists of 15 residues. CDR3 amino acids: CASSEEGTGKETQYF. In DNA, the CDR3 is TGTGCCAGCAGTGAAGAAGGGACAGGGAAAGAGACCCAGTACTTC.

The rearrangement links TRBV5-4 to TRBJ1-2; 12 bases are shared with TRBD1. Germline V CDR1 and CDR2: SGHNT, YYREEE (reference sequence). The trim removed 3 bases at V and 3 bases at J, leaving 6 bases unmatched. The CDR3 runs 16 residues. CDR3 DNA: TGTGCCAGCAGCTGGGACAGGGGGCAAAATGACTATGGCTACACCTTC. Protein sequence: CASSWDRGQNDYGYTF. Together with reference TRBV5-4 and TRBJ1-2, the CDR3 gives the full variable domain: ETGVTQSPTHLIKTRGQQVTLRCSSQSGHNTVSWYQQALGQGPQFIFQYYREEENGRGNFPPRFSGLQFPNYSSELNVNALELDDSALYLCASSWDRGQNDYGYTFGSGTRLTVV.

This clone turned up a few times. The genes are TRBV5-1 and TRBJ2-3; maybe TRBD1 (5 bases). The length of the CDR3 is 16 residues. The V gene's germline CDR1 is SGHRS and CDR2 YFSETQ. With 1 base removed from V and 14 bases from J, the gap between germline ends came to 26 bases. As DNA, the CDR3 is TGCGCCAGCAGCTTGTACGGACAACCCCCCGGAACCGCTCTGTATTTT. Translating it yields CASSLYGQPPGTALYF.

This clone was observed a few times. The chain couples TRBV6-1 to TRBJ1-2; D possibly corresponds to TRBD1 (5 bases). This CDR3 contains 14 residues. Trimming left V 0 bases short and J 4 bases short, with 9 bases between. Per the germline V gene, CDR1 is MNHNS and CDR2 is SASEGT. DNA for the CDR3: TGTGCCAGCAGTGAAGCCCGGGGGGGCTATGGCTACACCTTC. Residues: CASSEARGGYGYTF.

The V call is TRBV28, the J call TRBJ1-2, with unresolved D. V was cut by 4 bases and J by 5 bases, with 8 bases left in between. CDR1 is MDHEN and CDR2 is SYDVKM in the germline V gene. The CDR3 totals 12 residues. The CDR3 nucleotides read TGTGCCAGCAGTTCACCCCGGTATGGCTACACCTTC. Translated: CASSSPRYGYTF.

The genes are TRBV6-6 and TRBJ2-3; D unresolved. This CDR3 is 13 amino acids long. V was clipped by 10 bases and J by 4 bases, with 15 bases between them. Germline values: CDR1 MNHNY, CDR2 SVGAGI (reference sequence). The CDR3 region has the DNA TGTGCCACCGAATGGGCGCTCGCAGATACGCAGTATTTT. This translates into CATEWALADTQYF.

This clone showed up just a few times. This CDR3 is CASSLWSVETQYF. CDR3 DNA sequence: TGTGCCAGCAGCTTGTGGAGTGTGGAGACCCAGTACTTC. The chain joins TRBV5-4 to TRBJ2-5; D not resolved. Germline V gene sequence: CDR1 SGHNT, CDR2 YYREEE (reference sequence). V lost 1 base, J lost 5 bases, and 9 bases lay in between. The CDR3 is 13 residues long.

The chain uses TRBV6-6 and TRBJ1-5; no clear D. With 8 bases removed from V and 0 bases from J, the gap between germline ends came to 11 bases. The CDR3 loop spans 14 amino acids. Germline V gene lookup returns CDR1 MNHNY and CDR2 SVGAGI (reference sequence). For the CDR3, the DNA is TGTGCCAGCTCCCCTGACACTAGCAATCAGCCCCAGCATTTT. Its translation is CASSPDTSNQPQHF.

A remark on this clone: A read error is likely, as this CDR3 ends without the conserved phenylalanine or tryptophan. The chain joins TRBV30 to TRBJ1-6, with 9 bases that match TRBD1. There are 13 residues in the CDR3. CDR1 GTSNPN and CDR2 SVGIG come from the germline V gene (reference sequence). CDR3 nucleotide sequence: TGTGACTGGAGGACAGGGGATAATTCACCCCTCCACGTT. It yields the protein CDWRTGDNSPLHV.

The chain recombines TRBV6-5 with TRBJ2-1; 11 bases are shared with TRBD2. The CDR3 covers 16 residues. J was trimmed by 7 bases and V by 4 bases; bases with no gene match: 9. The V gene's germline CDR1 is MNHEY and CDR2 SVGAGI. The CDR3, as DNA: TGTGCCAGCAGTTGGATAGCGGGGGGGCCTTGGAATGAGCAGTTCTTC. It encodes CASSWIAGGPWNEQFF.

The chain joins TRBV27 to TRBJ1-5; no definite D call. The CDR3 has 13 amino acids. From germline, CDR1 is MNHEY and CDR2 SMNVEV (reference sequence). Trimming shortened V by 3 bases and J by 4 bases, and 7 bases separated the two germline ends. The CDR3 DNA sequence: TGTGCCAGCAGTTTGGGCATTAATCAGCCCCAGCATTTT. Its protein product is CASSLGINQPQHF.

The chain combines TRBV30 with TRBJ1-5; D perhaps matches TRBD1 (5 bases). Per the germline V gene, CDR1 is GTSNPN and CDR2 is SVGIG (reference sequence). This CDR3 has 15 residues. Between the trimmed V and J ends, which lost 0 bases and 6 bases, there was a span of 15 bases. The CDR3 DNA is TGTGCCTGGAGTGTCTCAGGGCTTAAGAGTCAGCCCCAGCATTTT. Translated, it gives CAWSVSGLKSQPQHF.

V usage is TRBV30 and J usage is TRBJ1-1; TRBD1 matches 7 bases. The germline V gene encodes CDR1 GTSNPN and CDR2 SVGIG (reference sequence). With V trimmed by 0 bases and J by 1 base, 8 bases remained unmatched. The CDR3 is made up of 16 amino acids. CDR3: CAWSVPQGTENTEAFF. In DNA form, the CDR3 reads TGTGCCTGGAGTGTACCCCAGGGGACAGAGAACACTGAAGCTTTCTTT.

The chain carries TRBV5-1 and TRBJ2-5; D possibly corresponds to TRBD2 (5 bases). Trimming removed 5 bases at V and 1 base at J, with 9 bases between. This CDR3 region has 13 residues. Germline V gene sequence: CDR1 SGHRS, CDR2 YFSETQ. CDR3 region: CASRKSGQETQYF. The CDR3 DNA reads as TGCGCCAGCAGGAAGAGCGGCCAAGAGACCCAGTACTTC. Full variable domain (outside the CDR3, taken from reference TRBV5-1 and TRBJ2-5): KAGVTQTPRYLIKTRGQQVTLSCSPISGHRSVSWYQQTPGQGLQFLFEYFSETQRNKGNFPGRFSGRQFSNSRSEMNVSTLELGDSALYLCASRKSGQETQYFGPGTRLLVL.

The chain combines TRBV28 with TRBJ2-1; the match to TRBD2 covers 10 bases. The CDR3 contains 19 residues. Unmatched junction bases numbered 13, after V lost 4 bases and J lost 1 base. Germline V CDR1 and CDR2: MDHEN, SYDVKM. The CDR3 DNA sequence: TGTGCCAGCAGTTCCCATCGTGTTAGCGGGGGGTGGTCCTACAATGAGCAGTTCTTC. Its protein is CASSSHRVSGGWSYNEQFF. Based on the CDR3 plus reference TRBV28 and TRBJ2-1, the full variable domain is DVKVTQSSRYLVKRTGEKVFLECVQDMDHENMFWYRQDPGLGLRLIYFSYDVKMKEKGDIPEGYSVSREKKERFSLILESASTNQTSMYLCASSSHRVSGGWSYNEQFFGPGTRLTVL.